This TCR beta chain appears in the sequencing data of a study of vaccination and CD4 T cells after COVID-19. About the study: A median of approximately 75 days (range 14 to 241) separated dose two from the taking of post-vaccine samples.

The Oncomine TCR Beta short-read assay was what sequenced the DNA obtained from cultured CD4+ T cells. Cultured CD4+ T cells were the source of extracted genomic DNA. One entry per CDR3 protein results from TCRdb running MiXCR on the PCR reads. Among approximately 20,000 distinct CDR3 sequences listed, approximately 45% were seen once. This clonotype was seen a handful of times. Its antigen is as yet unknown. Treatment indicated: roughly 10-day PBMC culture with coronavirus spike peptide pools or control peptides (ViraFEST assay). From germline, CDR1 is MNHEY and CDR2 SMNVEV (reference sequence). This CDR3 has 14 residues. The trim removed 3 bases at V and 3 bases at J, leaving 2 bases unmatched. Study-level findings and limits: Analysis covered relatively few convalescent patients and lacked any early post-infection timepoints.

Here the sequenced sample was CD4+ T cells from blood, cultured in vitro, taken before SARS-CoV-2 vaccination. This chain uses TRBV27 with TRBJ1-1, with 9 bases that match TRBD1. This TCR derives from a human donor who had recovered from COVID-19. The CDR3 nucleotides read TGTGCCAGCAGTTTTAGGACAGGGGACACTGAAGCTTTCTTT. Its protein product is CASSFRTGDTEAFF.